This is a list of T cell receptor beta chains from one sample in a study of CD8 T cells in Susac syndrome. MiXCR, run by TCRdb on the immunoSEQ multiplex PCR reads, gives a single entry per CDR3 protein. The sample records 240,000 or so distinct CDR3 sequences, 90% to 96% being singletons. Sequenced sample: CD4+ T cells from PBMCs. The origin of the receptors is a human donor with Susac syndrome. Each CDR3 is given with its conserved first and last residue. A D gene is named only where the DNA matches it firmly. The size of a clone is reported for some rows only, either as once, few or many, or as a class for expanded clones.

abundance: NA; j_gene: TRBJ2-2; d_gene: TRBD1; v_gene: TRBV6-1; CDR3nt: TGTGCCAGCAGCACAGGGGCGACCGGGGAGCTGTTTTTT; CDR3aa: CASSTGATGELFF
abundance: once; j_gene: TRBJ2-3; d_gene: TRBD2; v_gene: TRBV7-3; CDR3nt: TGTGCCAGCAGCTTAACCGGGACTAGCGGGAGGGATACGCAGTATTTT; CDR3aa: CASSLTGTSGRDTQYF
abundance: once; j_gene: TRBJ2-1; d_gene: TRBD2; v_gene: TRBV11-3; CDR3nt: TGTGCCAGCAGCTCGCGGGGGGCCTTTAGCTCCTACAATGAGCAGTTCTTC; CDR3aa: CASSSRGAFSSYNEQFF
abundance: NA; j_gene: TRBJ1-2; d_gene: TRBD1; v_gene: TRBV4-1; CDR3nt: TGCGCCAGCAGCCGGAATCCACAGGGGCGAGAGGGCTACACCTTC; CDR3aa: CASSRNPQGREGYTF
abundance: NA; j_gene: TRBJ2-5; d_gene: NA; v_gene: TRBV29-1; CDR3nt: TGCAGCGTGTCAGGGGGGCAAGAGACCCAGTACTTC; CDR3aa: CSVSGGQETQYF
abundance: NA; j_gene: TRBJ2-7; d_gene: NA; v_gene: TRBV2; CDR3nt: TGTGCCAGCAGTTTACAGGCCACTACTTCCTACGAGCAGTACTTC; CDR3aa: CASSLQATTSYEQYF
abundance: NA; j_gene: TRBJ2-1; d_gene: NA; v_gene: TRBV28; CDR3nt: TGTGCCAGCAGTGGGCGGGCAGGAAAGTTCTTC; CDR3aa: CASSGRAGKFF
abundance: NA; j_gene: TRBJ2-7; d_gene: TRBD2; v_gene: TRBV20-1; CDR3nt: TGCAGTGCTCGTACTAGCGGGAGGGCCTCCGAGCAGTACTTC; CDR3aa: CSARTSGRASEQYF
abundance: NA; j_gene: TRBJ2-7; d_gene: NA; v_gene: TRBV30; CDR3nt: TGTGCCTGGATGTCCATTTCATTCTGGGAGCAGTACTTC; CDR3aa: CAWMSISFWEQYF
abundance: NA; j_gene: TRBJ1-2; d_gene: NA; v_gene: TRBV30; CDR3nt: TGTGCGGAAGGGGCTCCTCACAAGGGGAACTATGGCTACACCTTC; CDR3aa: CAEGAPHKGNYGYTF
abundance: NA; j_gene: TRBJ2-6; d_gene: TRBD1; v_gene: TRBV10-3; CDR3nt: TGTGCCATCAGTGCGGACAGGGGGCTATCTGGGGCCAACGTCCTGACTTTC; CDR3aa: CAISADRGLSGANVLTF
abundance: NA; j_gene: TRBJ2-7; d_gene: NA; v_gene: TRBV4-1; CDR3nt: TGCGCCAGCAGCCAACACCCCCGGGGACTCTCCTACGAGCAGTACTTC; CDR3aa: CASSQHPRGLSYEQYF
abundance: NA; j_gene: TRBJ2-5; d_gene: TRBD1; v_gene: TRBV7-9; CDR3nt: TGTGCCAGCAGCCTATTTGGGACAGACCAAGAGACCCAGTACTTC; CDR3aa: CASSLFGTDQETQYF
abundance: NA; j_gene: TRBJ1-5; d_gene: NA; v_gene: TRBV12-3/TRBV12-4; CDR3nt: TGTGCCAGCAGTCCGCAGTATCAGCCCCAGCATTTT; CDR3aa: CASSPQYQPQHF
abundance: NA; j_gene: TRBJ2-5; d_gene: TRBD2; v_gene: TRBV5-1; CDR3nt: TGCGCCAGCAGCCGGGGAGGGTTGAAGGATCAAGAGACCCAGTACTTC; CDR3aa: CASSRGGLKDQETQYF
abundance: NA; j_gene: TRBJ2-7; d_gene: TRBD2; v_gene: TRBV30; CDR3nt: TGTGCCTGGAGTGTACGGCCTAGCGGGAGATTCTACGAGCAGTACTTC; CDR3aa: CAWSVRPSGRFYEQYF